The 10 T cell receptor beta chains below come from one sample, sequenced in a study of patients and donors after allogeneic stem cell transplantation. TCRdb reanalysed the RT-PCR reads using MiXCR and keeps one entry per CDR3 protein. Of 2,000 or so distinct CDR3 sequences in the sample, approximately 4.6% are singletons; the top ten hold 25% to 30%. Sequencing was carried out using blood, either unsorted or a sorted T cell fraction (not recorded which). These receptors came from a human donor who was either an allogeneic HSCT recipient or a stem cell or donor lymphocyte infusion donor (not recorded which). It is not recorded whose cells these are; they may come from a transplant donor.

This clonotype is medium-sized by share. The gene calls are TRBV11-3 and TRBJ2-5; D is uncertain. Germline V gene lookup returns CDR1 SGHNT and CDR2 YENEEA. The V end was cut by 6 bases, the J end by 2 bases, with 4 bases between. This CDR3 region has 11 residues. The CDR3 spells CASRQQETQYF. DNA for the CDR3: TGTGCCAGCAGACAGCAAGAGACCCAGTACTTC.

By proportion, this clonotype is medium-sized. The chain has TRBV10-1 and TRBJ2-1; 7 bases line up with TRBD2. The CDR3 loop spans 14 amino acids. Germline lookup yields CDR1 WNHNN and CDR2 SYGVQD (reference sequence). With 6 bases clipped from V and 10 bases from J, the junction kept 12 bases outside the gene matches. CDR3 coding DNA: TGCGCCAGCAGGGAACTGGCGGGAGTGGGCGAGCAGTTCTTC. Its translation: CASRELAGVGEQFF.

In DNA, the CDR3 is TGTGCCAGCAGCCCGTCGCCGAGGCTTGAAGCTTTCTTT. It yields the protein CASSPSPRLEAFF. This chain connects TRBV11-3 to TRBJ1-1, with unresolved D. This CDR3 region has 13 residues. Germline V gene lookup returns CDR1 SGHNT and CDR2 YENEEA. The V gene lost 5 bases and the J gene lost 7 bases, with 14 bases spanning the gap.

This clonotype has only a few counts. This chain connects TRBV19 to TRBJ1-1; D remains ambiguous. The CDR3 totals 15 residues. Per germline, CDR1 LNHDA and CDR2 SQIVND (reference sequence). V dropped 1 base and J dropped 1 base, with 10 bases sitting between them. In DNA form, the CDR3 reads TGTGCCAGTAGTATAGGTTGGCGGGAGAACACTGAAGCTTTCTTT. It encodes CASSIGWRENTEAFF.

In its sample, this clonotype ranks as medium-sized. The V and J genes are TRBV29-1 and TRBJ2-1, with D perhaps given as TRBD1 or TRBD2 (6 bases each). There are 12 residues in the CDR3. V lost 6 bases, J lost 8 bases, and 14 bases lay in between. The germline V gene encodes CDR1 SQVTM and CDR2 ANQGSEA. The chain's CDR3 is CSVRPGADEQFF. The CDR3 DNA follows: TGCAGCGTGAGGCCGGGGGCCGATGAGCAGTTCTTC.

By proportion, this clonotype is medium-sized. The chain employs TRBV29-1 and TRBJ1-2; D gene ambiguous. The CDR3 length is 12 residues. V lost 3 bases, J lost 1 base, and 6 bases lay in between. The germline V gene has CDR1 SQVTM and CDR2 ANQGSEA. CDR3 sequence: CSVDNLNYGYTF. The CDR3 nucleotides are TGCAGCGTTGATAACCTTAACTATGGCTACACCTTC.

The CDR3: CASSSGGGQAGELFF. The DNA of the CDR3 is TGCGCCAGCAGCTCCGGCGGCGGACAGGCCGGGGAGCTGTTTTTT. The J gene is TRBJ2-2, the V gene TRBV5-1; the match to TRBD1 covers 7 bases. CDR1 and CDR2 from the germline V gene are SGHRS and YFSETQ. The CDR3 has 15 residues. The V segment lost 3 bases and the J segment 6 bases; nucleotides outside the gene matches: 8.

This clonotype ranks as medium-sized. The chain employs TRBV18 and TRBJ2-2, with TRBD2 as a possible D gene (5 bases). CDR3 length equals 16 residues. Looked up from germline, CDR1 is KGHSH and CDR2 is LQKENI. Between the trimmed V and J ends, which lost 3 bases and 0 bases, there was a span of 11 bases. In nucleotides, the CDR3 is TGTGCCAGCTCACCCCCCGGACTGACGAACACCGGGGAGCTGTTTTTT. Amino acids: CASSPPGLTNTGELFF.

Only a few counts were recorded for this clonotype. The genes are TRBV7-9 and TRBJ2-4; perhaps TRBD2 as D (5 bases). Trimming shortened V by 5 bases and J by 12 bases, and 14 bases separated the two germline ends. Per germline, CDR1 SEHNR and CDR2 FQNEAQ (reference sequence). This CDR3 region has 12 residues. DNA for the CDR3: TGTGCCAGCAGCGTAAAGCGGACTGATCAGTACTTC. Translated, it gives CASSVKRTDQYF.

In this sample, this clonotype is medium-sized. This chain uses TRBV27 with TRBJ1-5; D gene unclear. The CDR3 consists of 14 residues. Trimming left V 0 bases short and J 1 base short, with 4 bases between. Germline-derived CDR1 and CDR2 are MNHEY and SMNVEV (reference sequence). This chain's CDR3 is CASSLSISNQPQHF. The CDR3 nucleotides read TGTGCCAGCAGTTTATCGATAAGCAATCAGCCCCAGCATTTT.